This T cell receptor (beta chain) was sequenced for a study of neurological immune-mediated disorders. Broader study findings: Neither clinical nor MRI features showed any association with the multiple sclerosis repertoire cluster, and the authors stated that larger cohorts are needed.

V was trimmed by 0 bases and J by 8 bases, leaving 14 bases between them. The CDR3 runs to 16 residues. Per the germline V gene, CDR1 is PRHDT and CDR2 is FYEKMQ (reference sequence). This clonotype has a count of ten or more. Its target is not known. The unsorted libraries had their origin in 2 million PBMCs stored at -80 C. With 10-nucleotide random UMIs included, cDNA was synthesized by 5'RACE. A single record per CDR3 protein comes from TCRdb applying MiXCR to the 5' RACE reads. The sample holds 90,000 to 150,000 distinct CDR3 sequences, roughly 3.4% seen once. Sequenced material: PBMCs. The sequence came from a woman aged 25 to 39 with multiple sclerosis. The chain couples TRBV13 to TRBJ1-6; D unclear. CDR3 sequence: CASSLGLEGWDSPLHF. The CDR3, as DNA: TGTGCCAGCAGCTTAGGTCTGGAGGGATGGGATTCACCCCTCCACTTT. The variable domain in full, completed from reference TRBV13 and TRBJ1-6, reads AAGVIQSPRHLIKEKRETATLKCYPIPRHDTVYWYQQGPGQDPQFLISFYEKMQSDKGSIPDRFSAQQFSDYHSELNMSSLELGDSALYFCASSLGLEGWDSPLHFGNGTRLTVT.